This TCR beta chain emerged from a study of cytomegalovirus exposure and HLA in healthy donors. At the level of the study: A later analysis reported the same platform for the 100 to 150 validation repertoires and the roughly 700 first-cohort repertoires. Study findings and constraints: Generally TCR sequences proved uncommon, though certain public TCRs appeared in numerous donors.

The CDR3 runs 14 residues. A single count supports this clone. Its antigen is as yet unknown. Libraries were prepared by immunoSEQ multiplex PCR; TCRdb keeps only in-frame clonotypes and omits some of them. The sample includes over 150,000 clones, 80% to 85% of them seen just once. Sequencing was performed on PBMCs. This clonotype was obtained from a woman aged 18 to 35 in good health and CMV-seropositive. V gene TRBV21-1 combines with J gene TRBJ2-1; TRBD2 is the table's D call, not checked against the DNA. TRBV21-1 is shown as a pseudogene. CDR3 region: CASSNLTREGEQFF. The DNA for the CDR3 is TGTGCCAGCAGCAATCTCACTCGGGAGGGTGAGCAGTTCTTC.